This T cell receptor beta chain was identified in a study of memory CD4+ T cells and cytomegalovirus serostatus. Study overall: Donors were healthy Belgian adults, 9 CMV seropositive and 24 seronegative.

Notes on the study in general: CD4+ memory repertoires contained about 40% of the roughly 160 reported CMV TCRbeta sequences.

Remarks on this clone: Its antigen remains unidentified.

Single viable CD3+CD4+CD8-CD45RO+ cells were sorted as the memory CD4+ T cells. Total CD4+ T cells were enriched by CD4 positive selection. Original processing methods: After removing out-of-frame reads, over 2 million distinct TCRbeta sequences remained. The data were produced by immunoSEQ multiplex PCR, yet TCRdb's version contains in-frame clones alone and is incomplete. V and J calls and clone size follow that table, whereas D and trimming were derived from the DNA. The sample yields over 40,000 clones, roughly 79% seen once. The sequence came from an adult in good health and CMV-seronegative. The sample consisted of memory CD4+ T cells from blood.

The CDR3 region is CASTATSPLVTQYF. DNA of the CDR3: TGTGCCAGCACCGCGACATCTCCCTTAGTGACGCAGTATTTT. The V and J genes are TRBV27 and TRBJ2-3; D not resolved. This CDR3 has 14 amino acids. Germline-derived CDR1 and CDR2 are MNHEY and SMNVEV (reference sequence). V lost 7 bases and J 9 bases, leaving 20 bases between the germline ends.